A selection of T cell receptor beta chains follows, all from one sample in a study of blood T cells in healthy people across ages. TCRdb independently ran MiXCR on the 5' RACE reads; one entry per CDR3 protein. This table has 1.5 million to 2 million distinct CDR3 sequences, 28% appearing once. The source material was blood. The receptors derive from a woman in her 30s in good health. CDR3s include the opening cysteine and the closing phenylalanine or tryptophan. The D gene is left open where the match is weak. Clone size is shown for a subset of rows, as once, few, many or a class of expanded clone.

size: -
J: TRBJ2-4
D: TRBD1
V: TRBV6-5
CDR3: CATRTGGLAKNIQYF
DNA: TGTGCCACCAGGACAGGGGGGCTAGCCAAAAACATTCAGTACTTC

size: many
J: TRBJ2-7
D: TRBD2
V: TRBV20-1
CDR3: CSAPKAGGSYEQYF
DNA: TGCAGTGCCCCAAAGGCGGGGGGCTCCTACGAGCAGTACTTC

size: -
J: TRBJ1-2
D: TRBD1
V: TRBV7-9
CDR3: CASSGPRDRALDYGYTF
DNA: TGTGCCAGCAGCGGACCCCGGGACAGGGCTTTGGACTATGGCTACACCTTC

size: -
J: TRBJ2-3
D: -
V: TRBV20-1
CDR3: CSAPGGGSSTDTQYF
DNA: TGCAGTGCCCCCGGGGGCGGATCTAGCACAGATACGCAGTATTTT

size: few
J: TRBJ2-7
D: -
V: TRBV28
CDR3: CASRRGSPPVYEQYF
DNA: TGTGCCAGCAGGCGTGGGTCTCCCCCAGTTTACGAGCAGTACTTC

size: -
J: TRBJ2-7
D: -
V: TRBV5-8
CDR3: CASSLEADEQYF
DNA: TGTGCCAGCAGCTTGGAGGCGGACGAGCAGTACTTC

size: -
J: TRBJ1-2
D: -
V: TRBV5-6
CDR3: CASSPRQDGGYGYTF
DNA: TGTGCCAGCAGCCCGAGACAGGACGGGGGCTATGGCTACACCTTC

size: few
J: TRBJ2-5
D: -
V: TRBV6-1
CDR3: CASSEPGLRRETQYF
DNA: TGTGCCAGCAGTGAACCAGGCCTAAGGAGGGAGACCCAGTACTTC

size: few
J: TRBJ1-1
D: TRBD1
V: TRBV7-2
CDR3: CASSGSGQRAFF
DNA: TGTGCCAGCAGCGGATCGGGACAGAGAGCTTTCTTT

size: -
J: TRBJ2-6
D: -
V: TRBV3-1
CDR3: CASGSLSGTNVLTF
DNA: TGTGCCAGCGGGAGCCTCTCTGGGACCAACGTCCTGACTTTC

size: -
J: TRBJ2-2
D: -
V: TRBV29-1
CDR3: CSVFTDTGELFF
DNA: TGCAGCGTTTTCACGGATACCGGGGAGCTGTTTTTT

size: -
J: TRBJ2-1
D: -
V: TRBV7-3
CDR3: CASSFRQGAGGNEQFF
DNA: TGTGCCAGCAGCTTCAGGCAGGGGGCGGGGGGGAATGAGCAGTTCTTC

size: few
J: TRBJ2-1
D: -
V: TRBV5-1
CDR3: CASSPRTTYNEQFF
DNA: TGTGCCAGCAGCCCTCGGACTACCTACAATGAGCAGTTCTTC

size: -
J: TRBJ2-7
D: -
V: TRBV20-1
CDR3: CSASIGRSYEQYF
DNA: TGCAGTGCTAGCATAGGAAGATCCTACGAGCAGTACTTC

size: few
J: TRBJ2-7
D: -
V: TRBV6-1
CDR3: CASSDLGEATYEQYF
DNA: TGTGCCAGCAGTGACCTCGGGGAGGCCACCTACGAGCAGTACTTC

size: few
J: TRBJ2-3
D: -
V: TRBV29-1
CDR3: CSVEVRGAEDTQYF
DNA: TGCAGCGTTGAAGTTAGGGGGGCGGAAGATACGCAGTATTTT

size: few
J: TRBJ2-3
D: TRBD1
V: TRBV27
CDR3: CASSLTGGGGDTQYF
DNA: TGTGCCAGCAGTTTAACAGGGGGAGGTGGAGATACGCAGTATTTT

size: -
J: TRBJ1-2
D: -
V: TRBV20-1
CDR3: CSAFTRDQDGYTF
DNA: TGCAGTGCTTTTACCCGGGATCAAGATGGCTACACCTTC

size: many
J: TRBJ2-7
D: -
V: TRBV5-1
CDR3: CASSSGAGNYEQYF
DNA: TGCGCCAGCAGCTCTGGGGCGGGAAACTACGAGCAGTACTTC

size: few
J: TRBJ2-1
D: -
V: TRBV7-9
CDR3: CASSRTWGLEVNEQFF
DNA: TGTGCCAGCAGCCGGACGTGGGGGCTGGAGGTCAATGAGCAGTTCTTC

size: -
J: TRBJ1-5
D: TRBD1
V: TRBV6-2/TRBV6-3
CDR3: CASSPKAGGQPQHF
DNA: TGTGCCAGCAGCCCTAAGGCAGGGGGTCAGCCCCAGCATTTT

size: -
J: TRBJ2-5
D: TRBD2
V: TRBV10-3
CDR3: CAIKFSGGELETQYF
DNA: TGTGCCATCAAGTTTAGCGGGGGGGAGTTGGAGACCCAGTACTTC

size: -
J: TRBJ2-2
D: -
V: TRBV5-1
CDR3: CASSSRRALGANTGELFF
DNA: TGCGCCAGCAGCTCTCGTCGCGCGTTAGGGGCGAACACCGGGGAGCTGTTTTTT

size: few
J: TRBJ1-2
D: -
V: TRBV4-1
CDR3: CASSQGFLPYGYTF
DNA: TGCGCCAGCAGCCAAGGCTTCCTACCATATGGCTACACCTTC

size: few
J: TRBJ2-2
D: -
V: TRBV7-7
CDR3: CASSSWEGQITGELFF
DNA: TGTGCCAGCAGCTCCTGGGAGGGACAGATCACCGGGGAGCTGTTTTTT

size: few
J: TRBJ1-2
D: -
V: TRBV20-1
CDR3: CSARDTGGAFGWGYTF
DNA: TGCAGTGCTAGAGACACTGGTGGGGCTTTCGGATGGGGCTACACCTTC

size: -
J: TRBJ1-5
D: TRBD1
V: TRBV12-3/TRBV12-4
CDR3: CASSDRGDQPQHF
DNA: TGTGCCAGCAGCGACAGGGGCGATCAGCCCCAGCATTTT

size: -
J: TRBJ2-2
D: -
V: TRBV4-3
CDR3: CASSQNGELFF
DNA: TGCGCCAGCAGCCAAAACGGGGAGCTGTTTTTT

size: -
J: TRBJ1-1
D: -
V: TRBV5-1
CDR3: CASSLNSVGPNTEAFF
DNA: TGCGCCAGCAGCTTGAACTCGGTCGGACCGAACACTGAAGCTTTCTTT

size: -
J: TRBJ2-1
D: TRBD2
V: TRBV20-1
CDR3: CSARLGLADNEQFF
DNA: TGCAGTGCTAGGCTGGGACTAGCGGACAATGAGCAGTTCTTC

size: -
J: TRBJ1-1
D: TRBD1
V: TRBV7-3
CDR3: CASSPGATGGTEAFF
DNA: TGTGCCAGCAGCCCTGGCGCCACAGGGGGCACTGAAGCTTTCTTT